This is a list of T cell receptor beta chains from one sample in a study of cytomegalovirus exposure and HLA in healthy donors. TCRdb keeps only in-frame clones here, not all; method: immunoSEQ multiplex PCR. Among about 55,000 clones listed, 78% were seen once. Sequenced sample: PBMCs. The origin of the receptors is a female donor in good health and CMV-seronegative. Each CDR3 is given with its conserved first and last residue. Each record gives: clone size, V gene, D gene, J gene, CDR3 protein, CDR3 DNA. The D gene is left open where the match is weak. Not every row has a clone size; where given, it reads once, few, many or a size class.

>-|TRBV30|-|TRBJ2-7
CAWTNQGEQYF
TGTGCCTGGACAAATCAGGGCGAGCAGTACTTC
>-|TRBV4-2|TRBD2|TRBJ2-1
CASSPTSGYYNEQFF
TGTGCCAGCAGCCCGACTAGCGGCTACTACAATGAGCAGTTCTTC
>-|TRBV19|-|TRBJ1-5
CASSIRQVGNQPQHF
TGTGCCAGTAGTATCAGACAGGTGGGGAATCAGCCCCAGCATTTT
>-|TRBV5-6|TRBD1|TRBJ2-2
CASSSPPGTGGRTGELFF
TGTGCCAGCAGCTCCCCCCCCGGGACAGGGGGGAGGACCGGGGAGCTGTTTTTT
>-|TRBV9|-|TRBJ2-3
CASSLRTRGVPDTQYF
TGTGCCAGCAGCCTAAGGACCAGGGGGGTCCCAGATACGCAGTATTTT
>-|TRBV27|TRBD2|TRBJ2-1
CASSLSLAGVTEQFF
TGTGCCAGCAGTTTGTCACTAGCGGGGGTTACTGAGCAGTTCTTC
>few|TRBV7-9|-|TRBJ1-4
CASSGTPNEKLFF
TGTGCCAGTAGCGGGACACCTAATGAAAAACTGTTTTTT
>-|TRBV30|-|TRBJ1-2
CAWSAGLSYGYTF
TGTGCCTGGAGTGCAGGGCTGAGTTATGGCTACACCTTC
>few|TRBV10-3|-|TRBJ1-6
CAISDQGLIDSPLHF
TGTGCCATCAGTGATCAGGGGTTAATCGATTCACCCCTCCACTTT
>-|TRBV7-6|TRBD1|TRBJ1-2
CASSLGGTGGGGYTF
TGTGCCAGCAGCTTAGGGGGGACAGGGGGAGGCGGCTACACCTTC
>once|TRBV15|-|TRBJ2-1
CATSKPNRYNEQFF
TGTGCCACCAGCAAACCGAACAGATACAATGAGCAGTTCTTC
>few|TRBV7-3|-|TRBJ2-1
CASSLDLQPYNEQFF
TGTGCCAGCAGCTTAGATTTACAGCCCTACAATGAGCAGTTCTTC
>-|TRBV4-3|-|TRBJ2-2
CASSQRRGTGELFF
TGCGCCAGCAGCCAAAGGAGGGGCACCGGGGAGCTGTTTTTT
>-|TRBV15|TRBD1|TRBJ2-5
CATSRGQGTGIETQYF
TGTGCCACCAGCAGAGGCCAGGGGACAGGGATAGAGACCCAGTACTTC
>few|TRBV6-1|-|TRBJ1-1
CASSDLRGKNTEAFF
TGTGCCAGCAGTGACCTCAGGGGAAAGAACACTGAAGCTTTCTTT
>-|TRBV2|-|TRBJ2-3
CASSEPLLTDTQYF
TGTGCCAGCAGTGAGCCCTTACTGACAGATACGCAGTATTTT
>-|TRBV5-1|TRBD1|TRBJ1-6
CASSRTGGHNSPLHF
TGCGCCAGCAGCCGGACAGGGGGCCATAATTCACCCCTCCACTTT
>few|TRBV4-1|TRBD1|TRBJ1-1
CASSRGGQGNTEAFF
TGCGCCAGCAGCCGTGGGGGACAGGGGAACACTGAAGCTTTCTTT
>-|TRBV19|TRBD2|TRBJ2-3
CASSILLAGGLYTQYF
TGTGCCAGTAGTATCCTACTAGCGGGGGGGCTGTATACGCAGTATTTT
>-|TRBV6-1|TRBD1|TRBJ1-5
CASSDLGRQGHQPQHF
TGTGCCAGCAGTGATCTCGGGAGACAGGGGCATCAGCCCCAGCATTTT
>once|TRBV6-1|-|TRBJ2-6
CASSEQGTGANVLTF
TGTGCCAGCAGTGAACAGGGAACAGGGGCCAACGTCCTGACTTTC
>-|TRBV2|TRBD1|TRBJ1-6
CASRGTGYNSPLHF
TGTGCCAGCAGGGGGACAGGTTATAATTCACCCCTCCACTTT
>-|TRBV7-9|-|TRBJ1-2
CASSHTGGYTF
TGTGCCAGCAGTCACACCGGGGGCTACACCTTC
>-|TRBV7-2|TRBD1|TRBJ2-7
CASSFTGQGRGEQYF
TGTGCCAGCAGCTTCACCGGACAGGGAAGGGGCGAGCAGTACTTC
>few|TRBV7-9|-|TRBJ2-7
CASSLQGKGYEQYF
TGTGCCAGCAGCTTACAGGGCAAGGGCTACGAGCAGTACTTC
>-|TRBV7-9|TRBD1|TRBJ1-1
CASSFGGGRGASEAFF
TGTGCCAGCAGCTTCGGAGGGGGCAGGGGCGCCTCTGAAGCTTTCTTT
>-|TRBV11-3|-|TRBJ2-2
CASSPGYGTGELFF
TGTGCCAGCAGCCCCGGTTACGGCACCGGGGAGCTGTTCTTT
>once|TRBV9|-|TRBJ2-5
CASSVARGFAQETQYF
TGTGCCAGCAGCGTAGCCAGGGGCTTTGCCCAAGAGACCCAGTACTTC
>-|TRBV5-8|-|TRBJ1-1
CATSRGANTEAFF
TGTGCTACCTCGCGGGGGGCGAACACTGAAGCTTTCTTT
>-|TRBV5-4|TRBD1|TRBJ2-7
CASSLSGGYEEQYF
TGTGCCAGCAGCTTGTCAGGGGGTTACGAGGAGCAGTACTTC
>few|TRBV29-1|TRBD2|TRBJ2-4
CSVELAGGPWGKNIQYF
TGCAGCGTTGAACTAGCGGGGGGGCCTTGGGGCAAAAACATTCAGTACTTC
>-|TRBV4-3|TRBD2|TRBJ2-5
CASSETGGSANTQYF
TGCGCCAGCAGTGAGACGGGGGGGTCCGCAAACACCCAGTACTTC
>-|TRBV5-4|-|TRBJ2-7
CASSLADSTYEQYF
TGTGCCAGCAGCTTGGCGGACTCTACCTACGAGCAGTACTTC
>once|TRBV2|-|TRBJ1-3
CASVRDSSGNTIYF
TGTGCCAGCGTTCGGGATAGCTCTGGAAACACCATATATTTT
>-|TRBV7-2|-|TRBJ2-2
CASSLVQSGELFF
TGTGCCAGCAGCCTAGTTCAATCCGGGGAGCTGTTTTTT
>-|TRBV29-1|TRBD1|TRBJ1-1
CSADRGRTTEAFF
TGCAGCGCTGACAGGGGGAGGACCACTGAAGCTTTCTTT
>-|TRBV15|-|TRBJ1-4
CATSREKGSDEKLFF
TGTGCCACCAGCAGAGAAAAGGGGTCCGATGAAAAACTGTTTTTT
>-|TRBV7-2|-|TRBJ1-4
CASSFGLTNEKLFF
TGTGCCAGCAGCTTCGGGTTGACTAATGAAAAACTGTTTTTT